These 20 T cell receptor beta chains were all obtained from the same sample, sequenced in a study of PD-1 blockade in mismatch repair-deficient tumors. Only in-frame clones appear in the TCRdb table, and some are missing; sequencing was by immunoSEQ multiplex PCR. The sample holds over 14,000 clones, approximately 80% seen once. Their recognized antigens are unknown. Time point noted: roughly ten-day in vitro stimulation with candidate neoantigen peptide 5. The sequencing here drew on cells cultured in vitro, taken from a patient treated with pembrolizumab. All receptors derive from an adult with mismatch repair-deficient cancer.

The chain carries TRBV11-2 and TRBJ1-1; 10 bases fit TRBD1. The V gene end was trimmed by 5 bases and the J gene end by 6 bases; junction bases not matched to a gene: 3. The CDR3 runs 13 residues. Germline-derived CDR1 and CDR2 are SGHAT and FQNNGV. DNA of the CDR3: TGTGCCAGCAGCAGAGACAGGGGGCCTGAAGCTTTCTTT. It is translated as CASSRDRGPEAFF.

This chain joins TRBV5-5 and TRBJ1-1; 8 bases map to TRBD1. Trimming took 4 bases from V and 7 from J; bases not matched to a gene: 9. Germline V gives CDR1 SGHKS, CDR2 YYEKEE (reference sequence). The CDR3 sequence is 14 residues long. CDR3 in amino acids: CASSPQTGEGEAFF. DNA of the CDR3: TGTGCCAGCAGCCCGCAGACAGGGGAAGGTGAAGCTTTCTTT.

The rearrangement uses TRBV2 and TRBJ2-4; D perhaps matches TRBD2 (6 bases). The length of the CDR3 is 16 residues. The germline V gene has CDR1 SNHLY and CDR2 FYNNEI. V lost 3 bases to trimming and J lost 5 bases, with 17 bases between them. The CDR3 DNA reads TGTGCCAGCAGTGATGGCCCGGGAGAGGTCGAAAACATTCAGTACTTC. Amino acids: CASSDGPGEVENIQYF.

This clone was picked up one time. The CDR3 nucleotides are TGTGCCAGCAGCCCGGGTCCGCAAGAGACCCAGTACTTC. It encodes CASSPGPQETQYF. This sequence joins TRBV5-4 and TRBJ2-5, with D hard to call. Trimming stripped 4 bases from V and 2 bases from J, with 9 bases between. This CDR3 is 13 amino acids long. Germline lookup yields CDR1 SGHNT and CDR2 YYREEE (reference sequence).

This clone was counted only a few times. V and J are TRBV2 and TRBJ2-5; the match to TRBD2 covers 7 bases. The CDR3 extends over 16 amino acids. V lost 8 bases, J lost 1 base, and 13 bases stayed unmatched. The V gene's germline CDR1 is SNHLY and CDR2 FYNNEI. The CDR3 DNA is TGTGCCAGCGTATTCGGACTAGGGATAAGCCAAGAGACCCAGTACTTC. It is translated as CASVFGLGISQETQYF. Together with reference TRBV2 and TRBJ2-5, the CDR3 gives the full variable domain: EPEVTQTPSHQVTQMGQEVILRCVPISNHLYFYWYRQILGQKVEFLVSFYNNEISEKSEIFDDQFSVERPDGSNFTLKIRSTKLEDSAMYFCASVFGLGISQETQYFGPGTRLLVL.

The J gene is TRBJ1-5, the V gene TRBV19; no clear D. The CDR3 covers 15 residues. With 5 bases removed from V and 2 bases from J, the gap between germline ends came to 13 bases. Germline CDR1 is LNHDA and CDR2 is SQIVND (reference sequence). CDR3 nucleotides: TGTGCCAGTAGTCCTTTTCCCCCGGGCAATCAGCCCCAGCATTTT. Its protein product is CASSPFPPGNQPQHF. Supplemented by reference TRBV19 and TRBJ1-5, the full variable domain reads DGGITQSPKYLFRKEGQNVTLSCEQNLNHDAMYWYRQDPGQGLRLIYYSQIVNDFQKGDIAEGYSVSREKKESFPLTVTSAQKNPTAFYLCASSPFPPGNQPQHFGDGTRLSIL.

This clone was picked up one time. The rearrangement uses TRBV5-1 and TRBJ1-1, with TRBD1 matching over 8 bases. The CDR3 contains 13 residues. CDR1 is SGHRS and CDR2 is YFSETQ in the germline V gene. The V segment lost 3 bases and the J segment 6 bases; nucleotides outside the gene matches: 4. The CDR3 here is CASSSDRVAEAFF. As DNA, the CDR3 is TGCGCCAGCAGCTCGGACAGGGTCGCTGAAGCTTTCTTT.

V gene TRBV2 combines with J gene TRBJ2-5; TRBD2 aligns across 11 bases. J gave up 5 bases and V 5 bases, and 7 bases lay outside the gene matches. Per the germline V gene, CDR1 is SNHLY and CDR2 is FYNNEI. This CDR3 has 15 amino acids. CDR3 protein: CASSFLAGGAETQYF. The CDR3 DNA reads TGTGCCAGCAGTTTCTTAGCGGGAGGGGCGGAGACCCAGTACTTC.

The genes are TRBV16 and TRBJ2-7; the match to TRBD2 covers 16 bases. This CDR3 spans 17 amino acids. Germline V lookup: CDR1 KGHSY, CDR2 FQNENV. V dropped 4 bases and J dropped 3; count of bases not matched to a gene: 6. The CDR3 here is CASSPGLAGGIFYEQYF. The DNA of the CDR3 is TGTGCCAGCAGCCCGGGACTAGCGGGAGGGATTTTCTACGAGCAGTACTTC.

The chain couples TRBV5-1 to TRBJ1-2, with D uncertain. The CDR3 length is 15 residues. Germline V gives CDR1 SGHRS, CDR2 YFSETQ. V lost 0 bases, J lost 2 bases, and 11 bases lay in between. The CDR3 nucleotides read TGCGCCAGCAGCTTGGCCTTAGGGTTAAACTATGGCTACACCTTC. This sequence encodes CASSLALGLNYGYTF.

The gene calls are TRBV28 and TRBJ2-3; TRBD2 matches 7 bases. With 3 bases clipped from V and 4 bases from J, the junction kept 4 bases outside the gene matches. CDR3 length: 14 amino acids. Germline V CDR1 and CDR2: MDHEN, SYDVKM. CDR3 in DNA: TGTGCCAGCAGTTTGGGGGGGGAGGCAGATACGCAGTATTTT. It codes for CASSLGGEADTQYF.

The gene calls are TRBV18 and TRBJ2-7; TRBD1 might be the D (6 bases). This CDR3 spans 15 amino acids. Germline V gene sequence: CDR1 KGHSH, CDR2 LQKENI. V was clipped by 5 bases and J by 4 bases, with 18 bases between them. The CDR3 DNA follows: TGTGCCAGCTCATTGACGACAGGTGACATTTACGAGCAGTACTTC. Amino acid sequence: CASSLTTGDIYEQYF.

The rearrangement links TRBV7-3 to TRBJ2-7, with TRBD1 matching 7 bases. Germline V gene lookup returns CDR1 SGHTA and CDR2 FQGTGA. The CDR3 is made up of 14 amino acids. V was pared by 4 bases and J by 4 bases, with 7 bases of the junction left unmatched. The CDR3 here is CASSSSGTAYEQYF. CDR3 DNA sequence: TGTGCCAGCAGCTCATCCGGGACAGCGTACGAGCAGTACTTC.

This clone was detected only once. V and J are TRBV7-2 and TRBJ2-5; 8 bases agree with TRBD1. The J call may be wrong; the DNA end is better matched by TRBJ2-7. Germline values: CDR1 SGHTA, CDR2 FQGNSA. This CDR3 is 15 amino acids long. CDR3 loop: CASSLGRTGIYEQYF. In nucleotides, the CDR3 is TGTGCCAGCAGCTTAGGTAGGACAGGGATATACGAGCAGTACTTC.

The DNA of the CDR3 is TGTGCCAGCAGCCCGACTAGCGGGAGGCCGGCCACGGAGACCCAGTACTTC. It translates to CASSPTSGRPATETQYF. This chain joins TRBV5-4 and TRBJ2-5, with 13 bases that match TRBD2. CDR1 is SGHNT and CDR2 is YYREEE in the germline V gene (reference sequence). There are 17 residues in the CDR3. V shed 4 bases, J shed 5 bases, and the junction held 11 bases outside the gene matches.

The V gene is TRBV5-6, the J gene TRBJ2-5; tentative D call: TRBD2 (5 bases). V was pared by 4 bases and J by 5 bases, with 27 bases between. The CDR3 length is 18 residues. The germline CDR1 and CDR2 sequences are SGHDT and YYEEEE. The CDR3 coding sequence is TGTGCCAGCAGCGAACCCCGGCGTAGTCTATGGTCGGGGGAGACCCAGTACTTC. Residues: CASSEPRRSLWSGETQYF.

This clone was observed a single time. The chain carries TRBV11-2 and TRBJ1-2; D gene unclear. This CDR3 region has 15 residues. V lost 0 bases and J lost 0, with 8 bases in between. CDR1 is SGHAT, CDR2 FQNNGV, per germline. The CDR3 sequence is CASSLDGSPNYGYTF. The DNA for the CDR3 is TGTGCCAGCAGCTTAGATGGGTCGCCTAACTATGGCTACACCTTC.

CDR3 sequence: CASSAGTSGYEQYF. The DNA for the CDR3 is TGTGCCAGCAGCGCCGGGACTAGCGGGTACGAGCAGTACTTC. This sequence joins TRBV9 and TRBJ2-7; 12 bases line up with TRBD2. Germline V gives CDR1 SGDLS, CDR2 YYNGEE. The ends lost 3 bases at V and 4 bases at J; junction bases unmatched: 2. The CDR3 spans 14 residues.

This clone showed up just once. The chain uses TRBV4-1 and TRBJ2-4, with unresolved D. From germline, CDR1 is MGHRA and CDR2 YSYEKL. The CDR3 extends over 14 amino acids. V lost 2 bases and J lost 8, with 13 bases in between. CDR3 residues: CASSQTLTMDIQYF. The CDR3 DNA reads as TGCGCCAGCAGCCAAACTCTTACTATGGACATTCAGTACTTC.

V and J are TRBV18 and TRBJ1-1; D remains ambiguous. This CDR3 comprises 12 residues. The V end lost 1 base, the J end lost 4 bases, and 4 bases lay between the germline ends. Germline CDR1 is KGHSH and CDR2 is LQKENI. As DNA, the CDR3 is TGTGCCAGCTCACCACTCACCACTGAAGCTTTCTTT. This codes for CASSPLTTEAFF.